These 6 T cell receptor beta chains were all obtained from the same sample, sequenced in a study of cytomegalovirus exposure and HLA in healthy donors. Primers included in the PCR were 60 Vbeta and 13 Jbeta primers. The protocol was immunoSEQ multiplex PCR, while the TCRdb copy is restricted to in-frame clones and leaves out a portion. The sample lists about 160,000 clones; about four fifths were seen once. Source material: PBMCs. These receptors all come from a human donor in good health.

This clone was seen once. The rearrangement uses TRBV5-8 and TRBJ2-7; 8 bases align to TRBD2. The germline V gene has CDR1 SGHTS and CDR2 YDEGEE. The CDR3 spans 15 residues. J gave up 2 bases and V 0 bases, and 4 bases lay outside the gene matches. CDR3: CASSLGRGDPYEQYF. Here the CDR3 DNA reads TGTGCCAGCAGCTTGGGGCGGGGGGACCCCTACGAGCAGTACTTC.

V is TRBV27 and J is TRBJ2-7; D is perhaps TRBD1 (6 bases). Germline values: CDR1 MNHEY, CDR2 SMNVEV (reference sequence). CDR3 size: 16 residues. V was clipped by 2 bases and J by 3 bases, with 17 bases between them. CDR3 region: CASSLIFGQRYYEQYF. The CDR3 coding sequence is TGTGCCAGCAGTTTAATTTTTGGACAGAGATACTACGAGCAGTACTTC.

CDR3: CASSLSQGPNTEAFF. Written as DNA, the CDR3 is TGTGCCAGCAGTTTATCTCAGGGGCCGAACACTGAAGCTTTCTTT. This chain connects TRBV27 to TRBJ1-1; D is perhaps TRBD1 (6 bases). The germline gives CDR1 MNHEY, CDR2 SMNVEV (reference sequence). V was clipped by 0 bases and J by 1 base, with 9 bases between them. The CDR3 spans 15 residues.

The chain has TRBV10-2 and TRBJ2-1, with D possibly matching TRBD2 (5 bases). V lost 3 bases and J 0 bases, leaving 12 bases between the germline ends. Germline V lookup: CDR1 WSHSY, CDR2 SAAADI. This CDR3 contains 16 residues. CDR3 protein: CASSDGGPTSYNEQFF. CDR3 nucleotide sequence: TGCGCCAGCAGTGATGGAGGACCGACCTCCTACAATGAGCAGTTCTTC.

The chain uses TRBV5-1 and TRBJ2-3; D remains ambiguous. Germline CDR1 and CDR2: SGHRS and YFSETQ. The CDR3 is 15 residues long. V was shortened by 0 bases and J by 1 base, with 9 bases between the two germline ends. The CDR3 DNA reads TGCGCCAGCAGCTTGGCCGGTGTTGGCACAGATACGCAGTATTTT. This gives the protein CASSLAGVGTDTQYF.

Only one count was recorded for this clone. J is TRBJ2-3 and V is TRBV19; 10 bases agree with TRBD2. CDR1 is LNHDA, CDR2 SQIVND, per germline (reference sequence). There are 16 residues in the CDR3. V lost 1 base and J lost 3; bases outside the gene matches: 4. DNA for the CDR3: TGTGCCAGTAGTATAGGAGTAGCGGGGGGAACAGATACGCAGTATTTT. This sequence encodes CASSIGVAGGTDTQYF.